This T cell receptor (beta chain) was sequenced during a study of a mutant IDH1 vaccine in newly diagnosed glioma. Looking at the study overall: Vaccines were begun 4-6 weeks after radiotherapy alone, or with temozolomide cycles. Study-level results: Alterations occurring in top peripheral T cell clonotypes seemed unrelated to pseudoprogression. Patients showed vaccine-induced immune responses at a rate of more than 80%.

Time point given: week 11, during vaccination. The investigators gave 300 ug of mutant IDH1 20-mer peptide in each vaccine dose, together with topical imiquimod. Comment on this clone: Its cognate antigen is unknown.

The CDR3 has 13 amino acids. Germline CDR1 and CDR2: SGDLS and YYNGEE. V gave up 3 bases and J gave up 7 bases; unmatched junction bases: 2. Repertoires were generated with immunoSEQ multiplex PCR, while TCRdb's copy carries only in-frame clones and drops some. Of 30,000 to 40,000 clones listed, 84% were seen once; the top ten hold about 2%. This sample comprised PBMCs, obtained from a glioma patient whose treatment included an IDH1 peptide vaccine. This chain links TRBV9 with TRBJ2-7, with 12 bases identical to TRBD2. The origin of this receptor is a man between 40 and 49 years old with glioma. The CDR3 reads CASSATSGGEQYF. The CDR3 bases are TGTGCCAGCAGCGCGACTAGCGGGGGAGAGCAGTACTTC.